This passage covers 26 T cell receptor beta chains from one sample sequenced in a study of tumor T cells in aggressive B-cell lymphoma. Data came from immunoSEQ multiplex PCR; TCRdb stores just in-frame clones and leaves some out. The table records a few thousand clones, approximately 85% of them present only once. Sequenced input: tumor tissue. These receptors all come from an adult with diffuse large B cell lymphoma.

DNA for the CDR3: TGCAGCTTATCGACAGACTATGGCTACACCTTC. Translated, it gives CSLSTDYGYTF. The chain joins TRBV29-1 to TRBJ1-2; maybe TRBD1 (5 bases). CDR1 is SQVTM, CDR2 ANQGSEA, per germline. V was shortened by 8 bases and J by 3 bases, with 10 bases between the two germline ends. This CDR3 comprises 11 residues.

This chain uses TRBV7-9 with TRBJ2-7; 7 bases fit TRBD2. V lost 3 bases, J lost 3 bases, and 14 bases stayed unmatched. This CDR3 has 17 residues. Germline V gene sequence: CDR1 SEHNR, CDR2 FQNEAQ (reference sequence). The CDR3 nucleotides are TGTGCCAGCAGCTTCCCTCTCCTCACTAGCGAGCACTACGAGCAGTACTTC. It is translated as CASSFPLLTSEHYEQYF.

The gene calls are TRBV18 and TRBJ1-2, with 10 nucleotides matching TRBD1. From germline, CDR1 is KGHSH and CDR2 LQKENI. The CDR3 extends over 15 amino acids. V was clipped by 9 bases and J by 4 bases; unmatched bases: 11. The DNA of the CDR3 is TGTGCCAGTTGGGCGGGACAGGGGATCGGCTATGGCTACACCTTC. This translates into CASWAGQGIGYGYTF.

The gene calls are TRBV7-9 and TRBJ2-2; D perhaps matches TRBD2 (5 bases). Trimming stripped 5 bases from V and 4 bases from J, with 14 bases between. Per germline, CDR1 SEHNR and CDR2 FQNEAQ (reference sequence). The CDR3 has 15 residues. CDR3 nucleotides: TGTGCCAGCAGCCAACCTTTAGGACTCACCGGGGAGCTGTTTTTT. Protein sequence: CASSQPLGLTGELFF.

This clone turned up a few times. The chain carries TRBV5-1 and TRBJ1-1; 8 positions agree with TRBD1. The V gene end was trimmed by 4 bases and the J gene end by 1 base; junction bases not matched to a gene: 6. The germline V gene encodes CDR1 SGHRS and CDR2 YFSETQ. This CDR3 contains 15 residues. The CDR3 region is CASSPLGTGNTEAFF. The CDR3 DNA reads as TGCGCCAGCAGCCCACTCGGGACAGGGAACACTGAAGCTTTCTTT.

The chain uses TRBV7-2 and TRBJ2-5; TRBD2 is a possible D gene (6 bases). Germline CDR1 SGHTA, CDR2 FQGNSA. CDR3 length: 13 residues. V lost 4 bases and J lost 6, with 12 bases in between. The CDR3 DNA reads TGTGCCAGCAGCTCTCCTAGCGTGCAGACCCAGTACTTC. This sequence encodes CASSSPSVQTQYF.

This sequence joins TRBV19 and TRBJ1-1; possible D gene TRBD1, 6 bases. The CDR3 runs 12 residues. Germline assignment: CDR1 LNHDA and CDR2 SQIVND (reference sequence). V was trimmed by 8 bases and J by 0 bases, leaving 7 bases between them. The CDR3: CASGQLNTEAFF. The CDR3 nucleotides read TGTGCCAGTGGACAGTTGAACACTGAAGCTTTCTTT.

The V and J genes are TRBV14 and TRBJ2-5; D may be TRBD1 (6 bases). CDR3 size: 17 residues. From germline, CDR1 is SGHDN and CDR2 FVKESK. Trimming shortened V by 0 bases and J by 5 bases, and 19 bases separated the two germline ends. CDR3: CASSQDWAGDLRETQYF. For the CDR3, the DNA is TGTGCCAGCAGCCAAGATTGGGCAGGGGACCTCCGGGAGACCCAGTACTTC. The full variable domain, its missing parts supplied by reference TRBV14 and TRBJ2-5, is EAGVTQFPSHSVIEKGQTVTLRCDPISGHDNLYWYRRVMGKEIKFLLHFVKESKQDESGMPNNRFLAERTGGTYSTLKVQPAELEDSGVYFCASSQDWAGDLRETQYFGPGTRLLVL.

The rearrangement uses TRBV7-8 and TRBJ1-2; no reliable D call. This CDR3 is 14 amino acids long. Trimming removed 2 bases at V and 3 bases at J, with 10 bases between. CDR1 is SGHVS and CDR2 is FQNEAQ in the germline V gene. The CDR3 spells CASSLTAGHYGYTF. CDR3 bases: TGTGCCAGCAGCTTAACTGCTGGTCACTATGGCTACACCTTC.

The chain joins TRBV6-1 to TRBJ1-1; D unclear. Per germline, CDR1 MNHNS and CDR2 SASEGT. This CDR3 has 14 amino acids. Trimming cost V 0 bases and J 1 base, with 6 bases left between them. CDR3 in DNA: TGTGCCAGCAGTGAAGCAGGGAGGAACACTGAAGCTTTCTTT. Translation gives CASSEAGRNTEAFF.

V and J are TRBV4-1 and TRBJ2-5; D unresolved. The CDR3 spans 16 residues. Between the trimmed V and J ends, which lost 0 bases and 2 bases, there was a span of 13 bases. The V gene's germline CDR1 is MGHRA and CDR2 YSYEKL. The CDR3 region has the DNA TGCGCCAGCAGCCAAGATCCTCCCACAGAACAAGAGACCCAGTACTTC. Protein product: CASSQDPPTEQETQYF.

The chain employs TRBV5-1 and TRBJ2-1, with D uncertain. Germline values: CDR1 SGHRS, CDR2 YFSETQ. The CDR3 consists of 14 residues. V lost 0 bases and J lost 0, with 4 bases in between. This CDR3 is CASSLEYSYNEQFF. The CDR3 DNA follows: TGCGCCAGCAGCTTGGAATACTCCTACAATGAGCAGTTCTTC.

Details on this clone: The germline gene is not matched at one end of the junction; a read error may be the cause. Other DNA sequences of this sample code for an identical CDR3. The chain recombines TRBV5-6 with TRBJ2-1; 10 bases map to TRBD2. Germline CDR1 is SGHDT and CDR2 is YYEEEE. This CDR3 is 16 amino acids long. For the CDR3, the DNA is TGTGCCAGCAGCTCCCGGACTAGCGGTTATTACAATGAACAGTTCTTC. Its protein product is CASSSRTSGYYNEQFF.

The chain couples TRBV6-4 to TRBJ1-5; D not certain. V dropped 8 bases and J dropped 6 bases, with 20 bases sitting between them. CDR1 is MRHNA, CDR2 SNTAGT, per germline. This CDR3 spans 15 amino acids. CDR3 region: CASPCSWEGGQPQHF. DNA for the CDR3: TGTGCCAGCCCCTGCTCGTGGGAGGGAGGTCAGCCCCAGCATTTT.

This clone was picked up one time. J is TRBJ2-7 and V is TRBV30; D is possibly TRBD1 (5 bases). CDR3 length: 16 amino acids. The V gene's germline CDR1 is GTSNPN and CDR2 SVGIG (reference sequence). The V gene lost 2 bases and the J gene lost 4 bases, with 21 bases spanning the gap. CDR3 sequence: CAWSYRSGLIRYEQYF. CDR3 coding DNA: TGTGCCTGGAGTTACAGGTCAGGGCTTATCCGTTACGAGCAGTACTTC.

The chain combines TRBV5-1 with TRBJ1-1; weak D call: TRBD1 (6 bases). Germline lookup yields CDR1 SGHRS and CDR2 YFSETQ. The CDR3 consists of 14 residues. V was cut by 5 bases and J by 2 bases, with 13 bases left in between. CDR3 in DNA: TGCGCCAGCAGTAGAGGACAGATCAACACTGAAGCTTTCTTT. Its protein product is CASSRGQINTEAFF.

The chain joins TRBV15 to TRBJ2-7, with TRBD1 identical over 9 bases. Germline assignment: CDR1 LNHNV and CDR2 YYDKDF (reference sequence). With V trimmed by 1 base and J by 2 bases, 6 bases remained unmatched. The CDR3 consists of 16 residues. The CDR3 sequence is CATSRAGQGRTYEQYF. The CDR3 coding sequence is TGTGCCACCAGCAGAGCAGGACAGGGGAGAACCTACGAGCAGTACTTC.

This clone has just a few counts. V gene TRBV9 combines with J gene TRBJ2-3; 9 positions match TRBD2. V trimming: 3 bases; J trimming: 1 base; junction bases outside the gene matches: 3. The germline V gene has CDR1 SGDLS and CDR2 YYNGEE. The CDR3 is 15 amino acids. The DNA for the CDR3 is TGTGCCAGCAGCGATCGGACTAGCGGCACAGATACGCAGTATTTT. It yields the protein CASSDRTSGTDTQYF.

This chain links TRBV2 with TRBJ1-1; 8 bases map to TRBD1. The CDR3 sequence is 15 residues long. V lost 2 bases, J lost 7 bases, and 9 bases stayed unmatched. Germline V gene sequence: CDR1 SNHLY, CDR2 FYNNEI. CDR3 nucleotide sequence: TGTGCCAGCAGTGAAATCGACAGGGGTCGTATTGAAGCTTTCTTT. Translation: CASSEIDRGRIEAFF.

The rearrangement links TRBV28 to TRBJ2-5; 7 bases are shared with TRBD1. The J call may not be correct, given that the DNA end is closer to TRBJ2-7. This CDR3 has 13 amino acids. CDR1 MDHEN and CDR2 SYDVKM come from the germline V gene. DNA of the CDR3: TGTGCCAGCAGTCCCGGACAGGATTACGAGCAGTACTTC. Protein product: CASSPGQDYEQYF.

This clone appeared once. CDR3 in amino acids: CASSLQGNEQYF. CDR3 DNA: TGTGCCAGCAGTTTACAGGGTAACGAGCAGTACTTC. The rearrangement joins TRBV27 to TRBJ2-7, with D maybe TRBD1 (5 bases). This CDR3 is 12 amino acids long. Trimming removed 2 bases from V and 5 bases from J, with 7 bases in between. CDR1 and CDR2 (germline): MNHEY, SMNVEV (reference sequence).

The chain couples TRBV4-3 to TRBJ2-5; TRBD1 matches 7 bases. The DNA end favors TRBJ2-7, so the J call may be wrong. The germline V gene has CDR1 LGHNA and CDR2 YSLEER. The CDR3 length is 14 residues. The CDR3 here is CASSRQTGSDEQYF. Here the CDR3 DNA reads TGCGCCAGCAGCCGACAGACAGGGTCAGACGAGCAGTACTTC.

This chain joins TRBV27 and TRBJ2-7; TRBD2 matches 10 bases. This CDR3 spans 15 amino acids. Germline V gene data show CDR1 as MNHEY and CDR2 as SMNVEV (reference sequence). V lost 5 bases, J lost 0 bases, and 4 bases stayed unmatched. CDR3 region: CASSHLAGASYEQYF. CDR3 coding DNA: TGTGCCAGCAGTCACCTAGCGGGAGCCTCCTACGAGCAGTACTTC.

This clone occurred once. This chain connects TRBV11-2 to TRBJ2-1; TRBD2 matches 11 bases. The V gene's germline CDR1 is SGHAT and CDR2 FQNNGV. There are 16 residues in the CDR3. V gave up 5 bases and J gave up 4 bases; unmatched junction bases: 7. CDR3 nucleotides: TGTGCCAGCAGCATTTTACTAGCGGGAGCTTACAATGAGCAGTTCTTC. As protein: CASSILLAGAYNEQFF.

The gene calls are TRBV6-6 and TRBJ2-5; 15 bases align to TRBD2. Trimming removed 4 bases from V and 3 bases from J; junction bases left unmatched: 3. The germline gives CDR1 MNHNY, CDR2 SVGAGI (reference sequence). This CDR3 is built from 16 residues. DNA for the CDR3: TGTGCCAGCAGTTGGACTAGCGGGGGGGAGGAAGAGACCCAGTACTTC. The encoded protein is CASSWTSGGEEETQYF.

This chain uses TRBV30 with TRBJ1-2; D might be TRBD1 (6 bases). CDR3 length: 12 amino acids. CDR1 is GTSNPN and CDR2 is SVGIG in the germline V gene (reference sequence). V shed 3 bases and J shed 9 bases, with 14 bases lying between them. As DNA, the CDR3 is TGTGCCTGGAGAGGGGGGGCGGGAAGCTACACCTTC. Translating it yields CAWRGGAGSYTF.